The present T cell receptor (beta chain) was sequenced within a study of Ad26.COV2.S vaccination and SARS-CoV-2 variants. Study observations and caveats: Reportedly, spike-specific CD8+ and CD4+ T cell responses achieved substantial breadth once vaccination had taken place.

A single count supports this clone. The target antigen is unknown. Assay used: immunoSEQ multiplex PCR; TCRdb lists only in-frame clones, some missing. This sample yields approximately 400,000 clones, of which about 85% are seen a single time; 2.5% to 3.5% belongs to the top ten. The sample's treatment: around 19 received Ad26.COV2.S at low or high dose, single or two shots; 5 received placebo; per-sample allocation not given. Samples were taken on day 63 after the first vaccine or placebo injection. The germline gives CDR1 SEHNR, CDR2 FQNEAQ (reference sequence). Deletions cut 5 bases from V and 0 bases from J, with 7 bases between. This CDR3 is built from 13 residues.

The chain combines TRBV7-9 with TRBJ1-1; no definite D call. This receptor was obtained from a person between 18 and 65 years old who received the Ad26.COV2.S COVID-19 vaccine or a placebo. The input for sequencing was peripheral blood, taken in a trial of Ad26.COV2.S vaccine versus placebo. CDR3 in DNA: TGTGCCAGCAGCCCACAGATGAACACTGAAGCTTTCTTT. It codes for CASSPQMNTEAFF.